The sequence of this TCR beta chain was determined in a study of shared clonotypes between healthy human individuals. In the CD4+ fraction, cells were divided into CD45RA+ naive and CD45RA-negative memory subsets. Sequencing used immunoSEQ multiplex PCR; TCRdb keeps in-frame clones, though not all of them. The table includes 1.5 million to 1.9 million clones, around 98% detected once. Worth noting for this clone: Other DNA sequences in the same sample also yield this CDR3.

The sample consisted of naive CD4+ T cells sorted from blood. Documented subset: CD45RA+ positively selected. This sequence was found in a man aged 30-40 years in good health.

CDR3 sequence: CSVDGGRRTDTQYF. The CDR3 coding sequence is TGCAGCGTTGACGGCGGGAGGAGGACAGATACGCAGTATTTT. This chain uses TRBV29-1 with TRBJ2-3; 8 bases line up with TRBD2. In germline, CDR1 is SQVTM, CDR2 ANQGSEA. V was pared by 3 bases and J by 3 bases, with 5 bases of the junction left unmatched. The CDR3 has 14 residues.